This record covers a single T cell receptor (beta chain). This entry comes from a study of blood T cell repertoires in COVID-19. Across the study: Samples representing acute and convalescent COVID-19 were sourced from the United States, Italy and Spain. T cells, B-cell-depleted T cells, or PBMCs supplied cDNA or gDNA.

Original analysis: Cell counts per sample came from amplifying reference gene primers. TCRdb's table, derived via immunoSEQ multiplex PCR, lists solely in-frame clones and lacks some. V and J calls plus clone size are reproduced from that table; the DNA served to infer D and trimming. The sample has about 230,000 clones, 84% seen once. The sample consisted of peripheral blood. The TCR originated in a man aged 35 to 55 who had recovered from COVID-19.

CDR3: CASSWSGGPGDIQYF. In nucleotides, the CDR3 is TGTGCCAGCAGCTGGAGCGGGGGGCCGGGGGACATTCAGTACTTC. This chain uses TRBV11-3 with TRBJ2-4; TRBD2 matches at 9 bases. V lost 4 bases to trimming and J lost 8 bases; unmatched junction nucleotides: 9. The CDR3 has 15 residues. Germline V gene data show CDR1 as SGHNT and CDR2 as YENEEA.